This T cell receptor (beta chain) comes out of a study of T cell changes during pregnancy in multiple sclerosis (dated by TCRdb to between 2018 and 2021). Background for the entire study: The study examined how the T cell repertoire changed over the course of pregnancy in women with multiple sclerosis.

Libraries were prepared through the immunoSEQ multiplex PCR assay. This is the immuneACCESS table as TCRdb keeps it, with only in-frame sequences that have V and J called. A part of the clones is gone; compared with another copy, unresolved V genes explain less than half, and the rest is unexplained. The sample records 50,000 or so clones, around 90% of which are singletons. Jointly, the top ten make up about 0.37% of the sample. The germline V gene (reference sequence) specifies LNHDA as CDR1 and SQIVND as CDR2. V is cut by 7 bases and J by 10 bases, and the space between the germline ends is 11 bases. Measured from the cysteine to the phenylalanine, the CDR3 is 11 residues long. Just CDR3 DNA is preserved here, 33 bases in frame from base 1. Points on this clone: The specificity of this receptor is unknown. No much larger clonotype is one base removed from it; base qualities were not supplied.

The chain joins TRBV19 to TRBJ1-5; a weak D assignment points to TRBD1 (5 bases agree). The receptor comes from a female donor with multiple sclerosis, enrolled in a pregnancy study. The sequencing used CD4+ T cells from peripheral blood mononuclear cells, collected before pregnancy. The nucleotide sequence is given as TGTGCCAGTATGGACATAGGCCCCCAGCATTTT. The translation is CASMDIGPQHF.